The sequence of this T cell receptor beta chain was determined in a study of PD-L1 blockade in urothelial cancer. Whole-study context: Men with urothelial cancer arising in the bladder made up about nine tenths of the roughly 29 patients. Blood samples had a median of approximately 150,000 T cells, tens of thousands of unique TCRs, and clonality roughly 0.08.

Time point noted: pretreatment peripheral blood. Each patient's cancer was a locally advanced or metastatic urothelial carcinoma. Every PCR got spiked synthetic TCR analog templates. Clones were sequenced by immunoSEQ multiplex PCR, and TCRdb holds only the in-frame ones, with some missing. The repertoire holds tens of thousands of clones, with around 85% as singletons. Germline CDR1 SGHVS, CDR2 FQNEAQ. The ends were cut back, 1 base at V and 9 bases at J, with 15 bases in the middle. The CDR3 consists of 14 residues. By share, this clone ranks as medium-sized. The starting material was PBMCs, obtained around atezolizumab (anti-PD-L1) treatment. This chain links TRBV7-8 with TRBJ1-2; D is possibly TRBD1 (5 bases). This receptor was taken from a man between 60 and 75 years old with urothelial cancer. The CDR3: CASSLERGVVSYTF. The CDR3 DNA follows: TGTGCCAGCAGCTTAGAGCGGGGCGTCGTTAGCTACACCTTC.